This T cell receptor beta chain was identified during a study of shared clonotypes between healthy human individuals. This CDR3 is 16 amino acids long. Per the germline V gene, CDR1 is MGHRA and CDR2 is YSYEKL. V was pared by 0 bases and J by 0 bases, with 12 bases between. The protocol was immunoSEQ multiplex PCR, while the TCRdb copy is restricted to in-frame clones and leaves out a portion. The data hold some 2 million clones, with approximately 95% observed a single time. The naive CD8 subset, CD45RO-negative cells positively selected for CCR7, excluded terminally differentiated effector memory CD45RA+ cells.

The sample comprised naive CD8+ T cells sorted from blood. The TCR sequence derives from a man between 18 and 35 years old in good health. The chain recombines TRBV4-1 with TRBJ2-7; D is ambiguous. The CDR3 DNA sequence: TGCGCCAGCAGCCAAGATCCCACACAAGCCTCCTACGAGCAGTACTTC. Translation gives CASSQDPTQASYEQYF.